This T cell receptor beta chain was profiled in a study of Ad26.COV2.S vaccination and SARS-CoV-2 variants. Overall study: The vaccine Ad26.COV2.S was put into the muscle once, or twice with 56 days between.

The data were produced by immunoSEQ multiplex PCR, yet TCRdb's version contains in-frame clones alone and is incomplete. This table holds around 370,000 clones, roughly 81% found once. Comment on this clone: Antigen: not known.

Overall study results and limits: Across vaccine and placebo recipients, the breadth of non-spike TCRs was similar. Vaccine recipients showed a spike-specific TCR breadth that was higher than in placebo recipients.

Treatment described: around 19 received Ad26.COV2.S at low or high dose, single or two shots; 5 received placebo; per-sample allocation not given. Collection of samples fell on day 63 after the first vaccine or placebo injection. This receptor was obtained from a person between 18 and 65 years old who received the Ad26.COV2.S COVID-19 vaccine or a placebo. Sequenced here: peripheral blood, sampled in a trial of Ad26.COV2.S vaccine versus placebo.

CDR3 sequence reads: CASRIAARGSDEQFF. CDR3 sequence (DNA): TGTGCCAGCAGAATAGCGGCTAGAGGTAGCGATGAGCAGTTCTTC. V and J are TRBV5-6 and TRBJ2-1, with a weak D call TRBD2 (6 bases). Germline CDR1 SGHDT, CDR2 YYEEEE. The CDR3 has 15 amino acids. Trimming left V 5 bases short and J 8 bases short, with 20 bases between.